What follows are 8 T cell receptor beta chains derived from one specimen sequenced in a study of cytomegalovirus exposure and HLA in healthy donors. Amplification used 60 Vbeta primers and 13 Jbeta primers. Libraries were prepared by immunoSEQ multiplex PCR; TCRdb keeps only in-frame clonotypes and omits some of them. This listing includes roughly 71,000 clones. The sequenced material came from PBMCs. All receptors derive from a middle-aged woman in good health and CMV-seropositive.

This sequence joins TRBV2 and TRBJ2-3; TRBD2 aligns across 12 bases. Germline assignment: CDR1 SNHLY and CDR2 FYNNEI. J gave up 4 bases and V 3 bases, and 5 bases lay outside the gene matches. This CDR3 is 16 amino acids long. The DNA of the CDR3 is TGTGCCAGCAGTGACGGGCTAGCGGGGGGGCCAGATACGCAGTATTTT. The encoded protein is CASSDGLAGGPDTQYF.

The gene calls are TRBV5-4 and TRBJ2-5; TRBD2 matches 10 bases. V shed 4 bases and J 8 bases; nucleotides not matched to a gene: 11. The germline CDR1 and CDR2 sequences are SGHNT and YYREEE (reference sequence). This CDR3 is built from 15 residues. CDR3 in amino acids: CASSDGLAVRYTQYF. CDR3 sequence (DNA): TGTGCCAGCAGCGATGGACTAGCGGTTCGATATACCCAGTACTTC. The full variable domain, its missing parts supplied by reference TRBV5-4 and TRBJ2-5, is ETGVTQSPTHLIKTRGQQVTLRCSSQSGHNTVSWYQQALGQGPQFIFQYYREEENGRGNFPPRFSGLQFPNYSSELNVNALELDDSALYLCASSDGLAVRYTQYFGPGTRLLVL.

The genes are TRBV6-4 and TRBJ2-1; 7 positions agree with TRBD2. V lost 0 bases to trimming and J lost 8 bases; unmatched junction nucleotides: 10. Germline V lookup: CDR1 MRHNA, CDR2 SNTAGT. The CDR3 is made up of 16 amino acids. CDR3: CASSDSGEREIDEQFF. In DNA form, the CDR3 reads TGTGCCAGCAGTGACTCGGGGGAGCGGGAAATAGATGAGCAGTTCTTC.

This sequence joins TRBV28 and TRBJ2-7; 7 bases line up with TRBD1. The germline CDR1 and CDR2 sequences are MDHEN and SYDVKM. The CDR3 is 16 amino acids. V trimming: 6 bases; J trimming: 6 bases; junction bases outside the gene matches: 17. CDR3 sequence (DNA): TGTGCCAGCAGAATTCCGGGACAGCGGTCCCGGAGCGAGCAGTACTTC. Amino acids: CASRIPGQRSRSEQYF.

The chain uses TRBV9 and TRBJ1-2; 7 nucleotides line up with TRBD1. The length of the CDR3 is 13 residues. Germline CDR1 reads SGDLS; CDR2 reads YYNGEE. The V and J ends lost 0 bases and 4 bases, in that order; junction bases with no gene match: 0. The CDR3 protein is CASSVEGAYGYTF. In nucleotides, the CDR3 is TGTGCCAGCAGCGTAGAGGGGGCCTATGGCTACACCTTC.

This chain connects TRBV5-5 to TRBJ1-2; D unresolved. The CDR3 contains 13 residues. Germline-derived CDR1 and CDR2 are SGHKS and YYEKEE (reference sequence). The V end was cut by 5 bases, the J end by 8 bases, with 16 bases between. The CDR3 loop is CASSAGPKRGYTF. The DNA for the CDR3 is TGTGCCAGCAGTGCTGGCCCCAAGAGGGGCTACACCTTC.

This clone is deemed large by its frequency. The V gene is TRBV6-1, the J gene TRBJ2-2, with D perhaps TRBD1 (6 bases). The CDR3 is 15 amino acids. V shed 2 bases and J shed 5 bases, with 12 bases lying between them. Germline values: CDR1 MNHNS, CDR2 SASEGT. CDR3: CASSEQGTTTGELFF. The CDR3 DNA follows: TGTGCCAGCAGTGAACAGGGGACAACGACCGGGGAGCTGTTTTTT.

The chain links TRBV13 to TRBJ2-7; D is possibly TRBD1 (6 bases). V lost 0 bases, J lost 0 bases, and 6 bases lay in between. The germline V gene encodes CDR1 PRHDT and CDR2 FYEKMQ (reference sequence). This CDR3 region has 14 residues. The chain's CDR3 is CASSLGDSSYEQYF. CDR3 nucleotides: TGTGCCAGCAGCTTAGGGGACAGCTCCTACGAGCAGTACTTC.